The rows below give T cell receptor beta chains drawn from one sample of a study of graft-versus-host responses after intestinal transplantation. These receptors have no known antigen. Generated by immunoSEQ multiplex PCR, the TCRdb table keeps only in-frame clones and is missing some. Here the sample spans over 85,000 clones, roughly 91% being singletons. Specimen: unstimulated CD4+ T cells sorted from spleen or lymph node cells, collected before transplant. Receptor source: a human donor who was the organ donor for an intestinal transplant. Each CDR3 is given with its conserved first and last residue. A D gene is named only where the DNA matches it firmly. Rows may omit the clone size; those that give it use once, few, many or a size class.

V	D	J	size	CDR3	DNA
TRBV5-8	TRBD1	TRBJ2-1	NA	CASSGRTGGKAYNEQFF	TGTGCCAGCAGCGGACGGACAGGGGGAAAAGCCTACAATGAGCAGTTCTTC
TRBV7-2	TRBD2	TRBJ2-1	NA	CASSLVGLAGGLNEQFF	TGTGCCAGCAGCTTAGTGGGCCTAGCGGGGGGACTCAATGAGCAGTTCTTC
TRBV6-1	NA	TRBJ1-1	NA	CASSEQGTEAFF	TGTGCCAGCAGTGAACAGGGTACTGAAGCTTTCTTT
TRBV9	TRBD2	TRBJ2-5	NA	CASSGGLAGAGGTQYF	TGTGCCAGCAGCGGGGGTCTAGCGGGGGCCGGGGGGACCCAGTACTTC
TRBV9	TRBD1	TRBJ2-1	NA	CASSVGEGQGRNEQFF	TGTGCCAGCAGCGTAGGCGAGGGACAGGGCCGGAATGAGCAGTTCTTC
TRBV30	TRBD1	TRBJ1-4	NA	CAWRGGTGDEKLFF	TGTGCCTGGAGGGGCGGGACAGGGGATGAAAAACTGTTTTTT
TRBV5-1	NA	TRBJ1-2	NA	CASSLGTGGYGYTF	TGCGCCAGCAGCTTGGGGACGGGAGGGTATGGCTACACCTTC
TRBV10-2	TRBD1	TRBJ2-3	NA	CASSPGGDTQYF	TGCGCCAGCAGTCCAGGGGGTGATACGCAGTATTTT
TRBV30	TRBD1	TRBJ1-5	NA	CAWETGLNQPQHF	TGTGCCTGGGAGACAGGGCTCAATCAGCCCCAGCATTTT
TRBV11-1	TRBD1	TRBJ2-5	NA	CASSLWKGGTGSVGTQYF	TGTGCCAGCAGCTTATGGAAAGGCGGGACAGGGTCGGTTGGGACCCAGTACTTC
TRBV18	TRBD1	TRBJ1-5	NA	CASSLDRGLASNQPQHF	TGTGCCAGCTCACTAGACAGGGGGCTGGCGTCTAATCAGCCCCAGCATTTT
TRBV25-1	TRBD1	TRBJ1-2	NA	CASSGQDRKANYGYTF	TGTGCCAGCAGTGGACAGGACAGGAAAGCTAACTATGGCTACACCTTC
TRBV11-2	NA	TRBJ1-4	NA	CASSLRQINNEKLFF	TGTGCCAGCAGCCTACGACAGATAAACAATGAAAAACTGTTTTTT
TRBV4-3	TRBD1	TRBJ1-2	NA	CASSRDRSNYGYTF	TGCGCCAGCAGCCGGGACAGATCTAACTATGGCTACACCTTC
TRBV19	NA	TRBJ1-5	NA	CASSIGQVNQPQHF	TGTGCCAGTAGTATAGGACAGGTCAATCAGCCCCAGCATTTT
TRBV5-1	TRBD2	TRBJ2-7	NA	CASSLVAGSEEKQYF	TGCGCCAGCAGCTTAGTAGCGGGGTCCGAGGAGAAGCAGTACTTC
TRBV7-2	NA	TRBJ2-7	NA	CASSLVGRLVDEQYF	TGTGCCAGCAGCTTAGTCGGCAGGCTGGTCGACGAGCAGTACTTC
TRBV16	NA	TRBJ2-7	NA	CASSQWTNEQYF	TGTGCCAGCAGCCAATGGACTAACGAGCAGTACTTC
TRBV19	NA	TRBJ2-4	once	CASGPGGIQYF	TGTGCCAGTGGGCCAGGTGGCATTCAGTACTTC
TRBV5-4	NA	TRBJ2-5	NA	CASSSPLGVQETQYF	TGTGCCAGCAGCTCCCCCTTAGGGGTCCAAGAGACCCAGTACTTC
TRBV27	NA	TRBJ2-1	NA	CASSLGLGGGQFF	TGTGCCAGCAGTTTGGGGTTAGGGGGTGGGCAGTTCTTC
TRBV5-1	TRBD1	TRBJ1-4	NA	CASSKDRGFINEKLFF	TGCGCCAGCAGCAAGGACAGGGGGTTCATTAATGAAAAACTGTTTTTT
TRBV5-4	NA	TRBJ2-7	NA	CASSTGGVIKEQYF	TGTGCCAGCAGCACGGGGGGCGTTATTAAGGAGCAGTACTTC
TRBV5-4	TRBD1	TRBJ2-5	once	CASSDSTGGWWAQYF	TGTGCCAGCAGCGACTCGACAGGGGGGTGGTGGGCCCAGTACTTC
TRBV9	NA	TRBJ1-2	NA	CASRRGRYGYTF	TGTGCCAGCAGAAGGGGAAGGTATGGCTACACCTTC
TRBV6-6	TRBD1	TRBJ1-1	few	CASSLRDRDTEAFF	TGTGCCAGCAGTTTAAGGGACAGGGACACTGAAGCTTTCTTT
TRBV7-2	NA	TRBJ2-7	NA	CASSSGQTYEQYF	TGTGCCAGCAGCTCGGGACAAACCTACGAGCAGTACTTC
TRBV5-1	NA	TRBJ1-1	NA	CASSWGGRSFYTEAFF	TGCGCCAGCAGCTGGGGGGGACGGAGCTTTTACACTGAAGCTTTCTTT
TRBV6-1	NA	TRBJ1-5	NA	CASSEWSGPQHF	TGTGCCAGCAGTGAATGGTCCGGGCCCCAGCATTTT
TRBV2	TRBD1	TRBJ1-5	once	CASSGDRVYQLQHF	TGTGCCAGCAGCGGGGACAGGGTGTATCAGCTCCAGCATTTT
TRBV10-3	TRBD1	TRBJ1-1	few	CAIRKSGTGDTEAFF	TGTGCCATCAGGAAATCCGGGACAGGGGACACTGAAGCTTTCTTT
TRBV5-1	TRBD2	TRBJ2-5	NA	CASSRSLAGDPWETQYF	TGCGCCAGCAGCCGCTCTTTAGCGGGTGATCCGTGGGAGACCCAGTACTTC
TRBV7-9	TRBD1	TRBJ2-2	NA	CASRGQGVQTGELFF	TGTGCCAGTCGGGGACAGGGCGTTCAGACCGGGGAGCTGTTTTTT
TRBV18	NA	TRBJ1-1	NA	CASSPQTAHWQNTEAFF	TGTGCCAGCTCACCCCAGACAGCCCACTGGCAGAACACTGAAGCTTTCTTT
TRBV5-4	NA	TRBJ2-3	NA	CASSSGQLSTDTQYF	TGTGCCAGCAGCTCGGGACAACTAAGCACAGATACGCAGTATTTT
TRBV30	TRBD1	TRBJ1-2	NA	CAWQGRSGQGATNYGYTF	TGTGCCTGGCAAGGCCGATCGGGACAGGGGGCCACTAACTATGGCTACACCTTC
TRBV18	NA	TRBJ2-3	NA	CASSPTATNTQYF	TGTGCCAGCTCACCAACTGCCACGAATACGCAGTATTTT
TRBV6-1	TRBD1	TRBJ1-5	NA	CASRPIPRGLQPQHF	TGTGCCAGCAGACCCATCCCCAGGGGGCTTCAGCCCCAGCATTTT
TRBV7-3	NA	TRBJ2-2	NA	CASSSKTGTTGELFF	TGTGCCAGCAGCTCAAAGACCGGGACTACCGGGGAGCTGTTTTTT
TRBV5-1	NA	TRBJ1-4	NA	CASSFHRASGEKLFF	TGCGCCAGCAGCTTCCACAGGGCCTCTGGGGAAAAACTGTTTTTT
TRBV18	NA	TRBJ2-3	NA	CASSPDSTDTQYF	TGTGCCAGCTCACCAGACTCCACAGATACGCAGTATTTT
TRBV4-3	NA	TRBJ1-3	NA	CASSQASTGRGNTIYF	TGCGCCAGCAGCCAAGCGTCTACAGGGAGAGGAAACACCATATATTTT
TRBV6-1	NA	TRBJ1-5	NA	CASWTRVINQPQHF	TGTGCCAGCTGGACGCGGGTTATAAATCAGCCCCAGCATTTT
TRBV7-7	TRBD1	TRBJ2-5	NA	CASSRDSQETQYF	TGTGCCAGCAGTCGGGACAGCCAAGAGACCCAGTACTTC
TRBV2	TRBD1	TRBJ1-2	NA	CASLGAGGGGYTF	TGTGCCAGCCTGGGGGCAGGGGGCGGTGGCTACACCTTC
TRBV11-2	TRBD1	TRBJ1-3	NA	CASSFRQGGSGNTIYF	TGTGCCAGCAGCTTTCGACAGGGAGGCTCTGGAAACACCATATATTTT
TRBV7-2	TRBD2	TRBJ2-5	NA	CASSWTSGAKETQYF	TGTGCCAGCAGCTGGACTAGCGGGGCTAAAGAGACCCAGTACTTC
TRBV21-1	NA	TRBJ2-4	few	CASKEAGGWNIQYF	TGTGCCAGCAAAGAAGCGGGGGGGTGGAACATTCAGTACTTC
TRBV7-3	NA	TRBJ1-2	NA	CASSSRQASDYGYTF	TGTGCCAGCAGCTCCCGACAGGCGTCTGACTATGGCTACACCTTC
TRBV9	NA	TRBJ2-2	NA	CASSPRQLSTGELFF	TGTGCCAGCAGCCCACGACAGTTGTCAACCGGGGAGCTGTTTTTT
TRBV5-1	TRBD2	TRBJ2-3	NA	CASSFPTGYGGSTDTQYF	TGCGCCAGCAGCTTTCCTACGGGTTACGGGGGGAGTACAGATACGCAGTATTTT
TRBV19	NA	TRBJ2-5	NA	CASSIGEQETQYF	TGTGCCAGTAGTATTGGGGAGCAAGAGACCCAGTACTTC
TRBV11-2	NA	TRBJ2-3	NA	CASSLERARGTDTQYF	TGTGCCAGCAGCTTAGAGAGGGCCCGGGGCACAGATACGCAGTATTTT
TRBV5-1	NA	TRBJ2-7	NA	CASSSYFTPEQYF	TGCGCCAGCAGCTCCTATTTTACCCCCGAGCAGTACTTC